The rows below give T cell receptor beta chains drawn from one sample of a study of OX40 agonist ivuxolimab in advanced cancers. Sequenced by immunoSEQ multiplex PCR; TCRdb stores in-frame clones only, minus some. The sample includes tens of thousands of clones, 70% to 90% seen only once; the top ten take approximately 0.26%. The sequenced sample was CD4+ or CD8+ T cells sorted from blood, obtained in a trial of the OX40 agonist ivuxolimab. These receptors originate from an adult with an advanced solid tumor such as melanoma, head and neck, liver or kidney cancer. The CDR3 runs from the conserved cysteine through the conserved F or W. Each record gives: CDR3 DNA, CDR3 protein, D gene, V gene, clone size, J gene. The D gene is left open where the match is weak. Clone size is not always given. Where it is, it says once, few, many or a class for expanded clones.

TGTGCCAGCAGTTCAACAGCCTACGAGCAGTACTTC	CASSSTAYEQYF	-	TRBV6-1	-	TRBJ2-7
TGTGCCAGCAGTTACCGTACAATGGGGGATACGCAGTATTTT	CASSYRTMGDTQYF	-	TRBV6-5	-	TRBJ2-3
TGTGCCTCAGGACAGAGGGGGGGTCGGGATACGCAGTATTTT	CASGQRGGRDTQYF	-	TRBV30	once	TRBJ2-3
TGTGCCACCAGCAGAGAATTAGGGCCTTTTGCCTACGAGCAGTACTTC	CATSRELGPFAYEQYF	-	TRBV15	-	TRBJ2-7
TGTGCCAGCAGCTTAGGGCTGTCGACACTAAACACCGGGGAGCTGTTTTTT	CASSLGLSTLNTGELFF	-	TRBV7-9	-	TRBJ2-2
TGTGCCAGCTCACCACCCCGACTAGCGGGGGGGGTCGGAGATACGCAGTATTTT	CASSPPRLAGGVGDTQYF	TRBD2	TRBV18	-	TRBJ2-3
TGTGCCAGCAGCTTATTTTCAGGGGTAAACTATGGCTACACCTTC	CASSLFSGVNYGYTF	-	TRBV13	-	TRBJ1-2
TGTGCCAGCAGTGATGTAAGGACTAGCAGCTACGAGCAGTACTTC	CASSDVRTSSYEQYF	TRBD2	TRBV27	few	TRBJ2-7
TGTGCCATCAGTGAGAGGGGACAGGGGGCAGATAATTCACCCCTCCACTTT	CAISERGQGADNSPLHF	TRBD1	TRBV10-3	once	TRBJ1-6
TGTGCCAGCAGCTTAGACTATGCCTACAATGAGCAGTTCTTC	CASSLDYAYNEQFF	-	TRBV7-9	-	TRBJ2-1
TGTGCCAGCAGTGCCCAACAGGGGGCAAAGAACACTGAAGCTTTCTTT	CASSAQQGAKNTEAFF	TRBD1	TRBV6-1	-	TRBJ1-1
TGTGCCAGCAGCCATACTGCCTGGCCCTACTCCTACGAGCAGTACTTC	CASSHTAWPYSYEQYF	-	TRBV7-7	-	TRBJ2-7
TGCGCCAGCAGCTTGCTGGGGGGTTTCAGCTACGAGCAGTACTTC	CASSLLGGFSYEQYF	-	TRBV5-1	-	TRBJ2-7
TGTGCCAGCAGTTACTCGCTCGGAGCCCCCTACGAGCAGTACTTC	CASSYSLGAPYEQYF	-	TRBV6-6	-	TRBJ2-7
TGTGCCAGCAGCGTAGGAACAGGTTTAAACTATGGCTACACCTTC	CASSVGTGLNYGYTF	-	TRBV9	once	TRBJ1-2
TGTGCCAGCAGCTTAATGACGTCGAACACTGAAGCTTTCTTT	CASSLMTSNTEAFF	-	TRBV7-6	-	TRBJ1-1
TGTGCCAGCTCACCGCGCCCTAGCGGGGTCACAGATACGCAGTATTTT	CASSPRPSGVTDTQYF	TRBD2	TRBV18	once	TRBJ2-3
TGTGCCAGCAGTCCCTGGGGGGACTACGAGCAGTACTTC	CASSPWGDYEQYF	-	TRBV6-1	once	TRBJ2-7
TGCGCCAGCAGCGGATCCGGGACTACGCAAGAGACCCAGTACTTC	CASSGSGTTQETQYF	TRBD2	TRBV5-1	once	TRBJ2-5
TGCGCCAGCAGCCAACCGGGGGGGCGGAACACTGAAGCTTTCTTT	CASSQPGGRNTEAFF	-	TRBV4-1	-	TRBJ1-1
TGTGCCAGCAGTGACCTTGGCCGGGGGAGCGAAACTAACTATGGCTACACCTTC	CASSDLGRGSETNYGYTF	-	TRBV6-1	-	TRBJ1-2
TGTGCCAGTAGTATAAGCAGGCGGGTGAACACTGAAGCTTTCTTT	CASSISRRVNTEAFF	-	TRBV19	-	TRBJ1-1
TGCGCCAGCAGCCAAGGGCGGATAGCTCCGAACACTGAAGCTTTCTTT	CASSQGRIAPNTEAFF	-	TRBV4-3	-	TRBJ1-1
TGTGCCAGCAGCTTGGGCTTGGGGCAGGGTAACTTC	CASSLGLGQGNF	-	TRBV5-4	-	TRBJ2-7
TGTGCCAGCAGAACCGGGACAGGGAATCAGCCCCAGCATTTT	CASRTGTGNQPQHF	TRBD1	TRBV2	-	TRBJ1-5
TGTGCCAGCAGCTTAGCCGGGACTAGGGGAAATGACATTCAGTACTTC	CASSLAGTRGNDIQYF	TRBD2	TRBV7-2	-	TRBJ2-4
TGTGCCATCAGGAAGGGCGACCTGAACACTGAAGCTTTCTTT	CAIRKGDLNTEAFF	-	TRBV10-3	-	TRBJ1-1
TGTGCCAGCAGTGAAGGGCTACAGTTTCGAGATGAGCAGTTCTTC	CASSEGLQFRDEQFF	-	TRBV2	-	TRBJ2-1
TGTGCCAGCAGTTCGGACAGTGCACGCTACACCTTC	CASSSDSARYTF	-	TRBV6-1	few	TRBJ1-2
TGTGCCAGCACAAGGGGCAGAGGATATGGCTACACCTTC	CASTRGRGYGYTF	-	TRBV6-1	-	TRBJ1-2
TGTGCCAGCAGTGAAAGACACAGTCATTTCTACAATGAGCAGTTCTTC	CASSERHSHFYNEQFF	-	TRBV6-1	once	TRBJ2-1
TGCGCCAGCAGCTTGGCCGGGACAAACTATGGCTACACCTTC	CASSLAGTNYGYTF	-	TRBV5-1	medium-sized	TRBJ1-2
TGTGCCTGGAGTAGGGGTAACTACGAGCAGTACTTC	CAWSRGNYEQYF	-	TRBV30	-	TRBJ2-7
TGTGCATGGACCCCCCCCTGGGCAGGGCGATCCTACGAGCAGTACTTC	CAWTPPWAGRSYEQYF	-	TRBV30	-	TRBJ2-7
TGCGCCAGCAGCCAAGCCGGGCAGCCCTCGAGCTCTGGGGCCAACGTCCTGACTTTC	CASSQAGQPSSSGANVLTF	-	TRBV4-1	-	TRBJ2-6
TGTGCCAGCAGCCCCGGGACAGACGTTCTAGGAGCTTTCTTT	CASSPGTDVLGAFF	TRBD1	TRBV7-9	-	TRBJ1-1
TGTGCCAGCAGCACAAGACATCTTACTGAAGCTTTCTTT	CASSTRHLTEAFF	-	TRBV11-2	-	TRBJ1-1
TGTGCCTGGAGTGTAACAGGAACGAGCTCTGGAAACACCATATATTTT	CAWSVTGTSSGNTIYF	-	TRBV30	-	TRBJ1-3
TGTGCCAGCAGCTTAAGGGGGCACTACACCTTC	CASSLRGHYTF	TRBD1	TRBV11-2	-	TRBJ1-2
TGTGCCATCGCGAGCGGGGGGACCGCGAAAACCGGGGAGCTGTTTTTT	CAIASGGTAKTGELFF	TRBD2	TRBV10-3	-	TRBJ2-2
TGTGCCAGCAGCCGTGGTCTAAACTATGGCTACACCTTC	CASSRGLNYGYTF	-	TRBV6-6	-	TRBJ1-2
TGTGCCAGCAGCCTGGGGGGCGTCCAGTACTTC	CASSLGGVQYF	-	TRBV7-9	-	TRBJ2-5
TGTGCCAGCAGCTTGGTGGGACGGCCTCAAGAGACCCAGTACTTC	CASSLVGRPQETQYF	-	TRBV5-4	-	TRBJ2-5
TGTGCCAGCAGCTTGGGGGACACGAATTCACCCCTCCACTTT	CASSLGDTNSPLHF	-	TRBV7-8	few	TRBJ1-6
TGTGCCAGCAGTGATTGGACACCCCAGGGAGATACGCAGTATTTT	CASSDWTPQGDTQYF	-	TRBV6-1	-	TRBJ2-3
TGTGCCTGGAGTGGGAGACAGGGATTCACTGAAGCTTTCTTT	CAWSGRQGFTEAFF	TRBD1	TRBV30	-	TRBJ1-1
TGTGCCACCAGCGAGACAGGGGGCTTCACCGGGGAGCTGTTTTTT	CATSETGGFTGELFF	TRBD1	TRBV15	-	TRBJ2-2
TGTGCCAGCAGTTTCGCAGCTACGGGCACTGAAGCTTTCTTT	CASSFAATGTEAFF	-	TRBV27	few	TRBJ1-1
TGTGCCAGCAGGGGTGGACAGGGCTACGAGCAGTACTTC	CASRGGQGYEQYF	TRBD1	TRBV27	-	TRBJ2-7
TGTGCCAGCTCACCGAAGAGCAATCAGCCCCAGCATTTT	CASSPKSNQPQHF	-	TRBV18	-	TRBJ1-5
TGTGCCAGCAGCTTGGGCAGGGCGACTAATGAAAAACTGTTTTTT	CASSLGRATNEKLFF	-	TRBV5-4	-	TRBJ1-4
TGTGCCAGCAGTTTATCGGAACAGCATAATTCACCCCTCCACTTT	CASSLSEQHNSPLHF	-	TRBV27	-	TRBJ1-6
TGCGCCAGCAGCCAAGAAGAAAAGGCAGCGAACACCGGGGAGCTGTTTTTT	CASSQEEKAANTGELFF	-	TRBV4-1	-	TRBJ2-2
TGTGCCAGCTCAGAACTGCGGCAGAGTTATGGCTACACCTTC	CASSELRQSYGYTF	-	TRBV18	-	TRBJ1-2
TGTGCCAGCAGCCCGGATAGAAACGTTGCCTACGAGCAGTACTTC	CASSPDRNVAYEQYF	-	TRBV5-6	-	TRBJ2-7
TGTGCCAGCAGCTTTGGTGGGGGGCAGTACGAGCAGTACTTC	CASSFGGGQYEQYF	-	TRBV7-2	-	TRBJ2-7
TGTGCCAGCTGGGCGAGACAGGGTTTTAATGAAAAACTGTTTTTT	CASWARQGFNEKLFF	TRBD1	TRBV6-1	-	TRBJ1-4
TGTGCCAGCAGCCCACCACTGCGTGGGGGGAAGGGCACCGGGGAGCTGTTTTTT	CASSPPLRGGKGTGELFF	-	TRBV7-2	-	TRBJ2-2
TGTGCCAGTAGTTCGGTTGAGCGGGCTTTCTTT	CASSSVERAFF	-	TRBV19	-	TRBJ1-1
TGTGCCAGCAGCTTAGGTTCGGGGGCCGTACAAGAGACCCAGTACTTC	CASSLGSGAVQETQYF	-	TRBV11-3	-	TRBJ2-5